The 29 T cell receptor beta chains given below trace back to one sample, sequenced in a study of blood T cell repertoires in COVID-19. TCRdb's table, derived via immunoSEQ multiplex PCR, lists solely in-frame clones and lacks some. The data show some 170,000 clones, with roughly three quarters seen just once and around 8.1% held by the top ten. Sequencing was done on a sample of peripheral blood. These receptors all stem from a woman in her forties or fifties with active or convalescent COVID-19.

The chain recombines TRBV28 with TRBJ2-7; 9 positions match TRBD1. Germline lookup yields CDR1 MDHEN and CDR2 SYDVKM. Unmatched junction bases numbered 8, after V lost 8 bases and J lost 3 bases. This CDR3 has 14 residues. The CDR3 is CASQKDRGDYEQYF. For the CDR3, the DNA is TGTGCCAGCCAGAAGGACAGGGGAGACTACGAGCAGTACTTC.

The V and J genes are TRBV18 and TRBJ2-5; TRBD1 might be the D (5 bases). Germline CDR1 reads KGHSH; CDR2 reads LQKENI. The ends were cut back, 2 bases at V and 4 bases at J, with 8 bases in the middle. CDR3 length: 13 residues. The CDR3 loop is CASSPGRAETQYF. The CDR3 DNA follows: TGTGCCAGCTCACCAGGCAGGGCAGAGACCCAGTACTTC.

This chain uses TRBV7-9 with TRBJ2-3; TRBD2 aligns across 8 bases. CDR3 length equals 18 residues. J was trimmed by 0 bases and V by 5 bases; bases with no gene match: 13. Looked up from germline, CDR1 is SEHNR and CDR2 is FQNEAQ (reference sequence). The CDR3 bases are TGTGCCAGCAGCCGAACGGTTAGCGGGAAGACTAGCACAGATACGCAGTATTTT. Encoded protein: CASSRTVSGKTSTDTQYF.

CDR3 in DNA: TGTGCCAGCAGTTTATCATATGGCTACACCTTC. This encodes CASSLSYGYTF. This chain joins TRBV28 and TRBJ1-2; D unclear. V gave up 1 base and J gave up 5 bases, with 2 bases separating them. This CDR3 has 11 amino acids. Germline loops: CDR1 MDHEN, CDR2 SYDVKM.

This chain joins TRBV28 and TRBJ2-1, with no clear D. The V gene lost 5 bases and the J gene lost 16 bases, with 15 bases spanning the gap. This CDR3 comprises 11 residues. Germline V gene sequence: CDR1 MDHEN, CDR2 SYDVKM. DNA for the CDR3: TGTGCCAGCAGTCAATATGAATGGGCTTTCTTC. Amino acids: CASSQYEWAFF.

CDR3 DNA: TGCAGCGTTGACGTTTTGGGACAGGGAGAGACCCAGTACTTC. It is translated as CSVDVLGQGETQYF. The genes are TRBV29-1 and TRBJ2-5; 9 positions agree with TRBD1. The CDR3 consists of 14 residues. The V segment lost 3 bases and the J segment 4 bases; nucleotides outside the gene matches: 6. Per the germline V gene, CDR1 is SQVTM and CDR2 is ANQGSEA.

The gene calls are TRBV6-5 and TRBJ1-1; TRBD1 matches 7 bases. The trim removed 10 bases at V and 2 bases at J, leaving 10 bases unmatched. Germline CDR1 reads MNHEY; CDR2 reads SVGAGI. CDR3 length equals 14 residues. The CDR3 is CATQTGTKNTEAFF. DNA for the CDR3: TGTGCCACTCAGACAGGGACGAAAAACACTGAAGCTTTCTTT.

J is TRBJ2-3 and V is TRBV6-5, with a weak D call TRBD1 (7 bases). CDR3 length equals 12 residues. The V end lost 7 bases, the J end lost 6 bases, and 11 bases lay between the germline ends. Germline CDR1 and CDR2: MNHEY and SVGAGI. The CDR3 region has the DNA TGTGCCAGCATGGAGGGGGCGGATACGCAGTATTTT. Translated: CASMEGADTQYF.

This sequence joins TRBV7-2 and TRBJ2-5, with D perhaps TRBD2 (5 bases). This CDR3 spans 14 amino acids. Trimming pared 1 base from V and 6 bases from J, leaving 12 bases between. Germline-derived CDR1 and CDR2 are SGHTA and FQGNSA. In DNA, the CDR3 is TGTGCCAGCAGCTTAGACCTAGCTGGAAAGACCCAGTACTTC. It encodes CASSLDLAGKTQYF. Filled out from reference TRBV7-2 and TRBJ2-5, the complete variable domain reads GAGVSQSPSNKVTEKGKDVELRCDPISGHTALYWYRQSLGQGLEFLIYFQGNSAPDKSGLPSDRFSAERTGGSVSTLTIQRTQQEDSAVYLCASSLDLAGKTQYFGPGTRLLVL.

This clone occurred once. The rearrangement links TRBV2 to TRBJ1-2; D is unresolved. Germline values: CDR1 SNHLY, CDR2 FYNNEI. V lost 6 bases to trimming and J lost 4 bases, with 12 bases between them. CDR3 length: 13 residues. CDR3: CASRFGGFYGYTF. The CDR3 nucleotides read TGTGCCAGCAGGTTCGGTGGTTTCTATGGCTACACCTTC.

The rearrangement uses TRBV28 and TRBJ2-1; TRBD1 might be the D (6 bases). The CDR3 is made up of 16 amino acids. V was cut by 5 bases and J by 2 bases, with 16 bases left in between. Looked up from germline, CDR1 is MDHEN and CDR2 is SYDVKM. This CDR3 reads CASSPTRTAPYNEQFF. As DNA, the CDR3 is TGTGCCAGCAGTCCGACCCGGACAGCCCCCTACAATGAGCAGTTCTTC.

This sequence joins TRBV29-1 and TRBJ2-1; 10 bases line up with TRBD1. Germline lookup yields CDR1 SQVTM and CDR2 ANQGSEA. The V segment lost 1 base and the J segment 6 bases; nucleotides outside the gene matches: 6. The CDR3 has 15 residues. Written as DNA, the CDR3 is TGCAGCGTTGAAGGGGACAGGGGCATCGGCAATGAGCAGTTCTTC. This sequence encodes CSVEGDRGIGNEQFF.

J is TRBJ2-3 and V is TRBV5-1; possible D gene TRBD2, 5 bases. Germline lookup yields CDR1 SGHRS and CDR2 YFSETQ. The CDR3 is made up of 13 amino acids. The germline V and J ends were trimmed by 2 bases and 5 bases, with 9 bases remaining between them. CDR3 sequence: CASSLSGEDTQYF. Here the CDR3 DNA reads TGCGCCAGCAGCTTAAGCGGCGAAGATACGCAGTATTTT. Supplemented by reference TRBV5-1 and TRBJ2-3, the full variable domain reads KAGVTQTPRYLIKTRGQQVTLSCSPISGHRSVSWYQQTPGQGLQFLFEYFSETQRNKGNFPGRFSGRQFSNSRSEMNVSTLELGDSALYLCASSLSGEDTQYFGPGTRLTVL.

V is TRBV6-2 or TRBV6-3 and J is TRBJ2-3; 10 bases map to TRBD2. The CDR3 extends over 15 amino acids. CDR1 and CDR2 (germline): MNHEY, SVGEGT. After removal of 4 bases from V and 7 bases from J, the junction contained 8 bases not matched to a gene. CDR3 in DNA: TGTGCCAGCAGTTCCAGGACTAGCGGAGATAATACGCAGTATTTT. It is translated as CASSSRTSGDNTQYF.

The CDR3 coding sequence is TGTGCCAGCAGTCGACTAGCGGGAGCGGACCTGGGGGAGACCCAGTACTTC. Its translation: CASSRLAGADLGETQYF. The chain is built from TRBV2 and TRBJ2-5; TRBD2 agrees at 12 bases. Germline CDR1 reads SNHLY; CDR2 reads FYNNEI. Unmatched junction bases numbered 12, after V lost 5 bases and J lost 5 bases. The CDR3 length is 17 residues.

The J gene is TRBJ1-4, the V gene TRBV6-5, with 7 bases matching TRBD1. The V and J ends lost 0 bases and 3 bases, in that order; junction bases with no gene match: 1. CDR3 length: 15 residues. Germline CDR1 and CDR2: MNHEY and SVGAGI. CDR3: CASSYSTGSNEKLFF. The CDR3 DNA is TGTGCCAGCAGTTACTCGACAGGGTCTAATGAAAAACTGTTTTTT.

This rearrangement joins TRBV6-5 to TRBJ2-1; TRBD2 matches at 7 bases. The V gene end was trimmed by 2 bases and the J gene end by 0 bases; junction bases not matched to a gene: 4. The germline CDR1 and CDR2 sequences are MNHEY and SVGAGI. This CDR3 has 16 amino acids. In nucleotides, the CDR3 is TGTGCCAGCAGTTACCTATGGGGGGGCTCCTACAATGAGCAGTTCTTC. Protein product: CASSYLWGGSYNEQFF.

V and J are TRBV6-5 and TRBJ1-2, with D possibly being TRBD1 (5 bases). Germline lookup yields CDR1 MNHEY and CDR2 SVGAGI. Trimming cost V 6 bases and J 1 base, with 12 bases left between them. This CDR3 region has 14 residues. The CDR3 DNA follows: TGTGCCAGCAGCGTTTATCAGGGTAACTATGGCTACACCTTC. Translated: CASSVYQGNYGYTF.

The chain combines TRBV7-2 with TRBJ2-6, with D possibly matching TRBD1 (5 bases). Germline-derived CDR1 and CDR2 are SGHTA and FQGNSA. This CDR3 region has 15 residues. V lost 5 bases, J lost 0 bases, and 8 bases lay in between. CDR3 protein: CASSRGNSGANVLTF. In DNA form, the CDR3 reads TGTGCCAGCAGCAGGGGTAACTCTGGGGCCAACGTCCTGACTTTC.

The chain combines TRBV18 with TRBJ2-3; 9 nucleotides agree with TRBD2. With V trimmed by 2 bases and J by 4 bases, 1 base remained unmatched. Per germline, CDR1 KGHSH and CDR2 LQKENI. This CDR3 spans 14 amino acids. The CDR3: CASSPAGGPDTQYF. For the CDR3, the DNA is TGTGCCAGCTCACCAGCGGGGGGGCCAGATACGCAGTATTTT.

The chain combines TRBV6-6 with TRBJ1-2; TRBD1 matches at 8 bases. From germline, CDR1 is MNHNY and CDR2 SVGAGI (reference sequence). This CDR3 is built from 12 residues. Losses at the gene ends were 5 bases for V and 6 bases for J; bases not matched to a gene: 2. The DNA for the CDR3 is TGTGCCAGCAGTCGACAGGGGAATGGCTACACCTTC. This codes for CASSRQGNGYTF.

The genes are TRBV7-3 and TRBJ2-1; 14 bases align to TRBD2. V gave up 2 bases and J gave up 6 bases; unmatched junction bases: 9. Germline CDR1 SGHTA, CDR2 FQGTGA. CDR3 size: 18 residues. The CDR3 loop is CASSLAIGGTSGGNEQFF. DNA for the CDR3: TGTGCCAGCAGCTTAGCGATAGGAGGGACTAGCGGGGGCAATGAGCAGTTCTTC.

CDR3 nucleotides: TGTGCCAGCAGTCGAGTTTTACCCCTCCACTTT. This gives the protein CASSRVLPLHF. The genes are TRBV28 and TRBJ1-6, with D unclear. This CDR3 region has 11 residues. Germline V CDR1 and CDR2: MDHEN, SYDVKM. Trimming took off 5 bases at V and 12 bases at J, with 8 bases between the two ends.

The chain couples TRBV27 to TRBJ1-2; D is undetermined. The CDR3 totals 14 residues. Trimming shortened V by 3 bases and J by 2 bases, and 10 bases separated the two germline ends. Germline lookup yields CDR1 MNHEY and CDR2 SMNVEV (reference sequence). CDR3 bases: TGTGCCAGCAGTTTTCGGGTACCGAACTATGGCTACACCTTC. Protein sequence: CASSFRVPNYGYTF.

J is TRBJ2-3 and V is TRBV7-8; 14 nucleotides line up with TRBD2. CDR1 is SGHVS and CDR2 is FQNEAQ in the germline V gene. Trimming took 1 base from V and 7 from J; bases not matched to a gene: 4. There are 16 residues in the CDR3. The CDR3 DNA reads as TGTGCCAGCAGCTTAGGGGGACTAGCGGGAGTAAATACGCAGTATTTT. Its protein is CASSLGGLAGVNTQYF.

V is TRBV7-8 and J is TRBJ2-4; D call uncertain. The V and J ends lost 5 bases and 6 bases respectively, with 11 bases between them. CDR1 and CDR2 (germline): SGHVS, FQNEAQ. This CDR3 has 13 residues. The CDR3 loop reads CASSRLSGNIQYF. The CDR3 nucleotides read TGTGCCAGCAGCCGACTGTCGGGAAACATTCAGTACTTC.

The CDR3 reads CASSSLQGASGNTIYF. Written as DNA, the CDR3 is TGTGCCAGCAGCTCCCTACAGGGGGCATCTGGAAACACCATATATTTT. The V and J genes are TRBV7-2 and TRBJ1-3, with 9 bases matching TRBD1. CDR3 size: 16 residues. Germline CDR1 and CDR2: SGHTA and FQGNSA. The trim removed 4 bases at V and 1 base at J, leaving 5 bases unmatched.

This clone has a handful of counts. The rearrangement joins TRBV29-1 to TRBJ1-6; possible D gene TRBD1, 6 bases. V was shortened by 5 bases and J by 7 bases, with 15 bases between the two germline ends. CDR1 is SQVTM, CDR2 ANQGSEA, per germline. The CDR3 contains 14 residues. Here the CDR3 reads CSVPSGGTNSPLHF. CDR3 DNA: TGCAGCGTTCCCTCGGGGGGGACAAATTCACCCCTCCACTTT.

The chain joins TRBV6-2 or TRBV6-3 to TRBJ2-1; 13 positions agree with TRBD2. Trimming cost V 4 bases and J 8 bases; bases outside gene matches: 8. The CDR3 has 16 amino acids. Germline V gene lookup returns CDR1 MNHEY and CDR2 SVGEGT. The CDR3 DNA reads TGTGCCAGCAGTTCAGGTCGACTAGCGGGAGGTTATGAGCAGTTCTTC. This codes for CASSSGRLAGGYEQFF.